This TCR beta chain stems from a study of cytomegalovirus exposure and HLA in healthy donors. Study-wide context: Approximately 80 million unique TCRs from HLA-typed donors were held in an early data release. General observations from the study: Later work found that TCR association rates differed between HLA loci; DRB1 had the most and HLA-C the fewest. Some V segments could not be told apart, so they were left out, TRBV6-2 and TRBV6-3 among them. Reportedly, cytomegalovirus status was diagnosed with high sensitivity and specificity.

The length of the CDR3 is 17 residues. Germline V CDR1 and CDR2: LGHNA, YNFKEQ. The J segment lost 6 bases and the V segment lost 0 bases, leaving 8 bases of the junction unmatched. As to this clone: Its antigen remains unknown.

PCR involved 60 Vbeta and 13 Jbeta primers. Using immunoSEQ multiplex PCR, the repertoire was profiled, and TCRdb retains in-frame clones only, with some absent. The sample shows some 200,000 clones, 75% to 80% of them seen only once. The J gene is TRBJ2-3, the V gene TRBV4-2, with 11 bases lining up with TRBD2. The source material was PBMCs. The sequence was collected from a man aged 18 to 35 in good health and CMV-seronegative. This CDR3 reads CASSQDETSGARDTQYF. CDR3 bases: TGTGCCAGCAGCCAAGATGAGACTAGCGGGGCTCGGGATACGCAGTATTTT.